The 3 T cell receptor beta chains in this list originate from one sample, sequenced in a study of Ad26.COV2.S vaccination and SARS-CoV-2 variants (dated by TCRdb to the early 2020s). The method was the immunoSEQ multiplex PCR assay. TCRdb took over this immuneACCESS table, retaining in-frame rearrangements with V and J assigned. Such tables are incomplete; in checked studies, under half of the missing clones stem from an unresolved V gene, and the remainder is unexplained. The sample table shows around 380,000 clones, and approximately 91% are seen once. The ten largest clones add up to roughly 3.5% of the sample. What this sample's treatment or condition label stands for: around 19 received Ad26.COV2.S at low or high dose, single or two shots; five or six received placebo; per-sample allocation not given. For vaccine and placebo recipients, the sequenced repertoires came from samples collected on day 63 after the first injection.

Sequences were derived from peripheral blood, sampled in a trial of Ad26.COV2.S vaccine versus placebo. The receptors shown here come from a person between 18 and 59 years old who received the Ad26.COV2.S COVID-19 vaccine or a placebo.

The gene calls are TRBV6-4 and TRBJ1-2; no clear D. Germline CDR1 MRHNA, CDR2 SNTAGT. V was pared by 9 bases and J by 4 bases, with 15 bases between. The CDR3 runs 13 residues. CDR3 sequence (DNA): TGTGCCAGTTTCCTTGGGCTGTTCTATGGCTACACCTTC. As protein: CASFLGLFYGYTF.

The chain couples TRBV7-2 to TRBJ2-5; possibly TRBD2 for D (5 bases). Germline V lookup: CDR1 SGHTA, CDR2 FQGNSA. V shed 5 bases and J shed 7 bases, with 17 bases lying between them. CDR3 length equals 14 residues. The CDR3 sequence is CASSRSGLRTTQYF. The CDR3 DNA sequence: TGTGCCAGCAGCCGCTCTGGACTGAGAACGACCCAGTACTTC.

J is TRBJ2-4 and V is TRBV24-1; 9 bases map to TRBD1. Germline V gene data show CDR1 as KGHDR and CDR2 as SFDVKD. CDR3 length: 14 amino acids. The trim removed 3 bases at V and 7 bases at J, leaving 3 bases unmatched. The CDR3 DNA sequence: TGTGCCACCAGTGATCCGGGACAGGGTAACATTCAGTACTTC. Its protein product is CATSDPGQGNIQYF.